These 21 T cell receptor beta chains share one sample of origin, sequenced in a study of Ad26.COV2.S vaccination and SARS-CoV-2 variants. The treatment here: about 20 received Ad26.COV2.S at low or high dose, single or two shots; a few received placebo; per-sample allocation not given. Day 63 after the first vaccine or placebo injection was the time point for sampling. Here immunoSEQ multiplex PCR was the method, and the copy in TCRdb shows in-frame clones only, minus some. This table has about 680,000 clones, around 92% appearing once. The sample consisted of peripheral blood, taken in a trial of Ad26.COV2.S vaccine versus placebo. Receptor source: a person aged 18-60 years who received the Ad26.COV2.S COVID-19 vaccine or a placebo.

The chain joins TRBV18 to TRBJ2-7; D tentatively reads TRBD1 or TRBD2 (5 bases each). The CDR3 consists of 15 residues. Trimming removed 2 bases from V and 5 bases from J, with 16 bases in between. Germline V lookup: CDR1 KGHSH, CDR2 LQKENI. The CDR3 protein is CASSPSSGGVHEQYF. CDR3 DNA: TGTGCCAGCTCACCAAGCTCTGGGGGTGTTCACGAGCAGTACTTC.

The CDR3 region is CASSLTGTSLGETDTQYF. CDR3 in DNA: TGCGCCAGCAGCTTGACCGGGACTAGTTTGGGGGAAACAGATACGCAGTATTTT. This chain uses TRBV5-1 with TRBJ2-3, with 8 bases that match TRBD2. CDR3 length: 18 residues. J lost 3 bases, V lost 1 base, and 13 bases had no gene match. The germline CDR1 and CDR2 sequences are SGHRS and YFSETQ.

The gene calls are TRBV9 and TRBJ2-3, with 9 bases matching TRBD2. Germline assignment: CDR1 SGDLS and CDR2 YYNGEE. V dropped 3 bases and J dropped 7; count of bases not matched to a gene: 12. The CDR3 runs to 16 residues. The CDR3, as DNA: TGTGCCAGCAGCGCCCGCGGGGGGGCCTTGGGAAATACGCAGTATTTT. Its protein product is CASSARGGALGNTQYF.

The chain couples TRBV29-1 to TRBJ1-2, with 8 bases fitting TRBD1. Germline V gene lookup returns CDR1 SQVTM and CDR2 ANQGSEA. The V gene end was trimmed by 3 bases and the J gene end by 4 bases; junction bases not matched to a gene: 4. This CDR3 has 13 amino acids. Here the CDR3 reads CSVDETGAYGYTF. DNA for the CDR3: TGCAGCGTTGACGAGACAGGGGCCTATGGCTACACCTTC.

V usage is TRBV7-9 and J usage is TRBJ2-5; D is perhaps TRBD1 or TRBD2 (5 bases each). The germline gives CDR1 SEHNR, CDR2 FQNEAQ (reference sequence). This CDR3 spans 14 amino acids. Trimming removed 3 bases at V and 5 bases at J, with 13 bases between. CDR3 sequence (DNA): TGTGCCAGCAGCTTTACCGGGGCTAGTGAGACCCAGTACTTC. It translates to CASSFTGASETQYF.

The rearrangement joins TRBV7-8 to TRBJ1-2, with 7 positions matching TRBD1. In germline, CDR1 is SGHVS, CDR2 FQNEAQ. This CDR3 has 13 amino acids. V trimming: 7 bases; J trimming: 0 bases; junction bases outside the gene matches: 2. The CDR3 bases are TGTGCCAGCACGGGACAGACTAACTATGGCTACACCTTC. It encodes CASTGQTNYGYTF.

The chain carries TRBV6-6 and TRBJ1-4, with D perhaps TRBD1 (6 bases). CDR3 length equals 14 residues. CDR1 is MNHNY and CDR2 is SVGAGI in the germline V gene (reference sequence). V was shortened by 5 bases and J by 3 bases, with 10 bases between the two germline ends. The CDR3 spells CASSKSGANEKLFF. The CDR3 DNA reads TGTGCCAGCAGTAAATCAGGGGCTAATGAAAAACTGTTTTTT.

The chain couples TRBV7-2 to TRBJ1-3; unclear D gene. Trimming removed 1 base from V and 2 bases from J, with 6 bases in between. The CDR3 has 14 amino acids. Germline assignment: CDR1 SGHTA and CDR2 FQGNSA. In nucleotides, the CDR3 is TGTGCCAGCAGCTTAGACTCGCCTGGAAACACCATATATTTT. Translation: CASSLDSPGNTIYF.

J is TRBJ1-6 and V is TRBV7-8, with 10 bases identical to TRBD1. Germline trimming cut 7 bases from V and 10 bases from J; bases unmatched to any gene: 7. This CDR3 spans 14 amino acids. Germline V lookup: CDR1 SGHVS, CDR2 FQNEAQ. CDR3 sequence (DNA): TGTGCCAGCACTAGGGACAGGGGTGGGTCACCCCTCCACTTT. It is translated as CASTRDRGGSPLHF.

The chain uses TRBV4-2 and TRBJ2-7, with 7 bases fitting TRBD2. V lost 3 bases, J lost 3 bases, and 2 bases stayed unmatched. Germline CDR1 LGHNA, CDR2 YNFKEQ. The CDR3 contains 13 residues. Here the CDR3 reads CASSQTSSYEQYF. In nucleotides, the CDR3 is TGTGCCAGCAGCCAGACTAGCAGCTACGAGCAGTACTTC.

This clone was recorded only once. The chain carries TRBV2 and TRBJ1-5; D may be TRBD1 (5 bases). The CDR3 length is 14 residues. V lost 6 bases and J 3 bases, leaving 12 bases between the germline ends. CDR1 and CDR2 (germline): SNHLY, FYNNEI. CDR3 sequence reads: CASSGDGDNQPQHF. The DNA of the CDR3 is TGTGCCAGCAGCGGGGACGGCGACAATCAGCCCCAGCATTTT.

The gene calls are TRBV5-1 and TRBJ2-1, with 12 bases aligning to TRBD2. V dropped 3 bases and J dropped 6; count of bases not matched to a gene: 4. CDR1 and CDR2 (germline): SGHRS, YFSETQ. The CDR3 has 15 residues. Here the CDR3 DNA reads TGCGCCAGCAGCTCCGGACTAGCGGGATCCAATGAGCAGTTCTTC. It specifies CASSSGLAGSNEQFF. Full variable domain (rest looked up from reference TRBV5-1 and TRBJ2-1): KAGVTQTPRYLIKTRGQQVTLSCSPISGHRSVSWYQQTPGQGLQFLFEYFSETQRNKGNFPGRFSGRQFSNSRSEMNVSTLELGDSALYLCASSSGLAGSNEQFFGPGTRLTVL.

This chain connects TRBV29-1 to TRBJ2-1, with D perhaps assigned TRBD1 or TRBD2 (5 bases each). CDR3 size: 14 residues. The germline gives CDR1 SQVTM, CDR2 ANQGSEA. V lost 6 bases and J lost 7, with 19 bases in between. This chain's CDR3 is CSVSPRLAGNEQFF. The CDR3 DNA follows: TGCAGCGTCTCTCCCCGGCTAGCAGGGAATGAGCAGTTCTTC.

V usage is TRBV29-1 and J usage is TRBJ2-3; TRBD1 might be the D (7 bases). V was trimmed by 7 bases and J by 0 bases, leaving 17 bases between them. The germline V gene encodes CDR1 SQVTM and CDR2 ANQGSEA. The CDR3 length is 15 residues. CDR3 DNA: TGCAGCGCCCCTCCCAGGGGGACTAGCACAGATACGCAGTATTTT. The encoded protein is CSAPPRGTSTDTQYF.

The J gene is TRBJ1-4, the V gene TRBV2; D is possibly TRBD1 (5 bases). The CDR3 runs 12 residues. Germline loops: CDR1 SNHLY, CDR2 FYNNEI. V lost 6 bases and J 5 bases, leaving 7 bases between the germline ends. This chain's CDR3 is CASRGPNEKLFF. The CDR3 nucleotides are TGTGCCAGCAGGGGACCAAATGAAAAACTGTTTTTT. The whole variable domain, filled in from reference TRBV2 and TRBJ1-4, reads EPEVTQTPSHQVTQMGQEVILRCVPISNHLYFYWYRQILGQKVEFLVSFYNNEISEKSEIFDDQFSVERPDGSNFTLKIRSTKLEDSAMYFCASRGPNEKLFFGSGTQLSVL.

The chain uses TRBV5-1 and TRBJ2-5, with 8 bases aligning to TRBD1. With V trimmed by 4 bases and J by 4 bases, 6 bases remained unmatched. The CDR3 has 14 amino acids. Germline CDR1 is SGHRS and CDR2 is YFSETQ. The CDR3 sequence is CASSVDRVRETQYF. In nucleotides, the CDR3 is TGCGCCAGCAGCGTGGACAGGGTGAGAGAGACCCAGTACTTC.

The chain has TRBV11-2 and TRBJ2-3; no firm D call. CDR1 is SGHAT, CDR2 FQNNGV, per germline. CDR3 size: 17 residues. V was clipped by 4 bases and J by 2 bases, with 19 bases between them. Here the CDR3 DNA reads TGTGCCAGCAGCTCCTTGCGTGGAGTGGCGGTCACAGATACGCAGTATTTT. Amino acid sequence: CASSSLRGVAVTDTQYF.

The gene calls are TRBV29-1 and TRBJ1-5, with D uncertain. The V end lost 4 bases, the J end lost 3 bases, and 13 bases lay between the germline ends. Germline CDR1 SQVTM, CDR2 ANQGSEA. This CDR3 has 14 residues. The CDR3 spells CSVVYRSNNQPQHF. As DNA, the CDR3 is TGCAGCGTTGTATATCGCAGCAACAATCAGCCCCAGCATTTT.

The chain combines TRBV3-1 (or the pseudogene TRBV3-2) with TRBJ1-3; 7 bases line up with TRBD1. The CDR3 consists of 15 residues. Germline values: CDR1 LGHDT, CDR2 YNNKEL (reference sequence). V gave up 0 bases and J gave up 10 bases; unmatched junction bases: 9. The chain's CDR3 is CASSQERKGGRTIYF. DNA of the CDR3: TGTGCCAGCAGCCAAGAACGGAAAGGGGGCAGGACCATATATTTT.

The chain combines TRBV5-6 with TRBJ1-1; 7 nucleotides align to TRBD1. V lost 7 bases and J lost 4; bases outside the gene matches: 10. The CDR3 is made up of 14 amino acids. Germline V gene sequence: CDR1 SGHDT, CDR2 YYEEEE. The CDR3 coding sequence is TGTGCCAGCTCCCCCGGGGCAGGGGGCACTGAAGCTTTCTTT. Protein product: CASSPGAGGTEAFF.

CDR3: CATSDLFGREVQYF. In nucleotides, the CDR3 is TGTGCCACCAGTGATTTGTTCGGCCGGGAAGTTCAGTACTTC. V usage is TRBV24-1 and J usage is TRBJ2-4; perhaps TRBD2 as D (5 bases). Trimming took off 0 bases at V and 11 bases at J, with 13 bases between the two ends. Per the germline V gene, CDR1 is KGHDR and CDR2 is SFDVKD. This CDR3 spans 14 amino acids.